This T cell receptor (beta chain) appears in the sequencing data of a study of T cell responses to AZD1222 COVID-19 vaccine. This clone was seen only once. The antigen is not known. Produced via immunoSEQ multiplex PCR; TCRdb's table is partial and in-frame only. The sample lists fewer than 120,000 clones, about 95% seen once, with about 3% in the top ten. Study-level results: The study sampled repertoires only after the peak T cell response. Possibly, clonal diversity was underestimated; donors were largely white British and included more females. Spike-specific TCR repertoires showed rising breadth and depth after two AZD1222 doses. Regions 160-218 and 743-854 dominated among vaccine-associated CD4 TCRs spanning spike.

This CDR3 comprises 13 residues. CDR1 SGHNT and CDR2 YENEEA come from the germline V gene. The V end was cut by 2 bases, the J end by 8 bases, with 10 bases between. This specimen was peripheral blood, taken 28 days after the second AZD1222 dose. The chain recombines TRBV11-3 with TRBJ2-1; D unresolved. The clonotype originates from an adult who received the AZD1222 COVID-19 vaccine. The CDR3 bases are TGTGCCAGCAGCTTAAAGGGTTTGGATGAGCAGTTCTTC. Translated, it gives CASSLKGLDEQFF.